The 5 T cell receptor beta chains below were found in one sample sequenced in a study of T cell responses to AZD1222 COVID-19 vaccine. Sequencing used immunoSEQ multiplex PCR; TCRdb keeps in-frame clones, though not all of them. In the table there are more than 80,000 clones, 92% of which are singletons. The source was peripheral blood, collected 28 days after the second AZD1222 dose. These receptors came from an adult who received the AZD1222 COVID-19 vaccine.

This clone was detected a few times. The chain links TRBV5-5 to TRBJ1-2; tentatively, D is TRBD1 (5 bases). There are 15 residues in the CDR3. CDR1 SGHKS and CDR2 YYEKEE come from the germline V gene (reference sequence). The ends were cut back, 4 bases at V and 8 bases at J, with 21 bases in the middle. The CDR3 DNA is TGTGCCAGCAGCACCATAGGAACAGGAGGAAGAGGCTACACCTTC. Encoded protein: CASSTIGTGGRGYTF.

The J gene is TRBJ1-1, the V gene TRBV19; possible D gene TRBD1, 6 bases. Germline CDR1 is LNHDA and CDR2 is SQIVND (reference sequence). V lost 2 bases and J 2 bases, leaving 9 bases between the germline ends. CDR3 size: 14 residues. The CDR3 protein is CASSIHRVNTEAFF. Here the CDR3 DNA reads TGTGCCAGTAGTATACACAGGGTAAACACTGAAGCTTTCTTT.

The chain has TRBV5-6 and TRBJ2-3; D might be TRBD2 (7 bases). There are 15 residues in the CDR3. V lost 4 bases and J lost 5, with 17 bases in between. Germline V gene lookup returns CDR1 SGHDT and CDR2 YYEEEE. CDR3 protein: CASSPVGGAQDTQYF. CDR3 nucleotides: TGTGCCAGCAGCCCAGTGGGGGGGGCACAAGATACGCAGTATTTT.

In nucleotides, the CDR3 is TGTGCCAGTAGTATAGGGGACAGGGGGCTTGAAGCTTTCTTT. Its translation is CASSIGDRGLEAFF. The rearrangement uses TRBV19 and TRBJ1-1, with 12 bases that match TRBD1. Germline CDR1 and CDR2: LNHDA and SQIVND (reference sequence). The CDR3 has 14 residues. V shed 1 base, J shed 7 bases, and the junction held 1 base outside the gene matches.

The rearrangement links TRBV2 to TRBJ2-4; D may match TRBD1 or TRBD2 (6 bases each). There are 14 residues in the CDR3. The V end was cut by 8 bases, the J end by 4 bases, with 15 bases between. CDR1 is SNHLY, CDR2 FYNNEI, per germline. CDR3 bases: TGTGCCAGCTATCGGGGGCAGGGTAAAAACATTCAGTACTTC. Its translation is CASYRGQGKNIQYF.